One sample yielded the 13 T cell receptor beta chains listed below, sequenced in a study of blood T cell repertoires in COVID-19. The table came from immunoSEQ multiplex PCR; TCRdb's copy has only in-frame clones and leaves some out. The sample records under 300,000 clones, more than 65% being singletons. The sample taken for sequencing was peripheral blood. Receptors originate from a woman aged 40 to 49 who had recovered from COVID-19.

This chain connects TRBV7-9 to TRBJ1-2, with unresolved D. The V gene's germline CDR1 is SEHNR and CDR2 FQNEAQ (reference sequence). This CDR3 contains 13 residues. V gave up 2 bases and J gave up 7 bases, with 11 bases separating them. CDR3 in DNA: TGTGCCAGCAGCTTAAGGGAAGGAGGTGGCTACACCTTC. It is translated as CASSLREGGGYTF.

The chain combines TRBV7-2 with TRBJ2-1, with 8 bases matching TRBD1. CDR1 is SGHTA and CDR2 is FQGNSA in the germline V gene. The V gene end was trimmed by 5 bases and the J gene end by 0 bases; junction bases not matched to a gene: 15. The CDR3 extends over 19 amino acids. The chain's CDR3 is CASSLSGTGLGLSYNEQFF. In DNA, the CDR3 is TGTGCCAGCAGCCTTTCCGGGACAGGCCTGGGCCTCTCCTACAATGAGCAGTTCTTC. The full variable domain, its missing parts supplied by reference TRBV7-2 and TRBJ2-1, is GAGVSQSPSNKVTEKGKDVELRCDPISGHTALYWYRQSLGQGLEFLIYFQGNSAPDKSGLPSDRFSAERTGGSVSTLTIQRTQQEDSAVYLCASSLSGTGLGLSYNEQFFGPGTRLTVL.

This chain joins TRBV2 and TRBJ2-7; perhaps TRBD2 as D (7 bases). V gave up 8 bases and J gave up 6 bases, with 20 bases separating them. The CDR3 contains 14 residues. CDR1 is SNHLY and CDR2 is FYNNEI in the germline V gene. CDR3 nucleotide sequence: TGTGCCAGCGGGGGGGGACAAGGGGCCGGCGAGCAGTACTTC. Residues: CASGGGQGAGEQYF.

The chain is built from TRBV3-1 (or the pseudogene TRBV3-2) and TRBJ2-7, with 10 positions matching TRBD2. The length of the CDR3 is 17 residues. The V segment lost 2 bases and the J segment 3 bases; nucleotides outside the gene matches: 10. Per the germline V gene, CDR1 is LGHDT and CDR2 is YNNKEL (reference sequence). CDR3 protein: CASSQNLSLAGRYEQYF. For the CDR3, the DNA is TGTGCCAGCAGCCAAAACCTCTCACTAGCGGGGCGCTACGAGCAGTACTTC.

This clone was counted only a few times. Additional DNA sequences in this sample encode the identical CDR3. This chain links TRBV18 with TRBJ2-2, with 10 bases fitting TRBD1. This CDR3 has 16 residues. The V and J ends lost 0 bases and 2 bases, in that order; junction bases with no gene match: 0. Germline CDR1 KGHSH, CDR2 LQKENI. The CDR3 reads CASSPPTGGNTGELFF. CDR3 in DNA: TGTGCCAGCTCACCACCGACAGGGGGCAACACCGGGGAGCTGTTTTTT.

The rearrangement links TRBV10-1 to TRBJ2-4, with D possibly TRBD1 on 6 matching bases. V was trimmed by 0 bases and J by 11 bases, leaving 11 bases between them. The CDR3 is 13 residues long. Germline CDR1 and CDR2: WNHNN and SYGVQD (reference sequence). CDR3 loop: CASSESTGSVQYF. CDR3 nucleotide sequence: TGCGCCAGCAGTGAGTCTACAGGGTCGGTTCAGTACTTC.

This chain uses TRBV11-2 with TRBJ2-7; D call uncertain. The V end was cut by 4 bases, the J end by 0 bases, with 16 bases between. The CDR3 spans 16 residues. Per germline, CDR1 SGHAT and CDR2 FQNNGV. The CDR3 loop reads CASSSIPRIPSYEQYF. Written as DNA, the CDR3 is TGTGCCAGCAGCTCGATTCCGAGGATCCCCTCCTACGAGCAGTACTTC.

This clone has a handful of counts. V is TRBV5-4 and J is TRBJ2-5; 11 nucleotides agree with TRBD2. The V gene's germline CDR1 is SGHNT and CDR2 YYREEE (reference sequence). The V gene end was trimmed by 4 bases and the J gene end by 6 bases; junction bases not matched to a gene: 5. CDR3 length: 14 amino acids. DNA for the CDR3: TGTGCCAGCAGCCTAGCGGGGGGCGGGAAGACCCAGTACTTC. Amino acid sequence: CASSLAGGGKTQYF.

This clone was recorded once. The genes are TRBV5-1 and TRBJ1-1; TRBD1 aligns across 9 bases. CDR1 is SGHRS, CDR2 YFSETQ, per germline. V lost 3 bases to trimming and J lost 2 bases; unmatched junction nucleotides: 8. CDR3 length equals 16 residues. The CDR3, as DNA: TGCGCCAGCAGCTCAAGCTTGGGACAGGGAAACACTGAAGCTTTCTTT. As protein: CASSSSLGQGNTEAFF.

The chain combines TRBV30 with TRBJ1-5; a weak D match, TRBD1 (5 bases). The V gene's germline CDR1 is GTSNPN and CDR2 SVGIG (reference sequence). V was trimmed by 6 bases and J by 0 bases, leaving 21 bases between them. This CDR3 comprises 17 residues. Written as DNA, the CDR3 is TGTGCCTGCCAACCGGGGGGAGGCACGTATAGCAATCAGCCCCAGCATTTT. As protein: CACQPGGGTYSNQPQHF.

V usage is TRBV11-3 and J usage is TRBJ2-3, with D perhaps matching TRBD2 (7 bases). The germline CDR1 and CDR2 sequences are SGHNT and YENEEA. The V and J ends lost 3 bases and 6 bases respectively, with 16 bases between them. The CDR3 loop spans 15 amino acids. In DNA form, the CDR3 reads TGTGCCAGCAGCTTGGAAGGGGGGGAGTGGGATACGCAGTATTTT. This gives the protein CASSLEGGEWDTQYF.

The CDR3 here is CASSEIRSASLPETQYF. CDR3 in DNA: TGTGCCAGCAGTGAAATTAGGTCGGCTAGCCTCCCAGAGACCCAGTACTTC. This rearrangement joins TRBV6-1 to TRBJ2-5, with a tentative D call TRBD2 (5 bases). The V gene's germline CDR1 is MNHNS and CDR2 SASEGT. With 2 bases removed from V and 4 bases from J, the gap between germline ends came to 20 bases. CDR3 length equals 17 residues.

Only a few counts were recorded for this clone. The rearrangement uses TRBV3-1 (or the pseudogene TRBV3-2) and TRBJ1-5; a possible D gene is TRBD1 (5 bases). The CDR3 has 14 amino acids. Germline V gives CDR1 LGHDT, CDR2 YNNKEL (reference sequence). The V and J ends lost 1 base and 9 bases respectively, with 13 bases between them. The DNA of the CDR3 is TGTGCCAGCAGCCAAGGTTTAGGGGCTGGGCCCCAGCATTTT. It specifies CASSQGLGAGPQHF.